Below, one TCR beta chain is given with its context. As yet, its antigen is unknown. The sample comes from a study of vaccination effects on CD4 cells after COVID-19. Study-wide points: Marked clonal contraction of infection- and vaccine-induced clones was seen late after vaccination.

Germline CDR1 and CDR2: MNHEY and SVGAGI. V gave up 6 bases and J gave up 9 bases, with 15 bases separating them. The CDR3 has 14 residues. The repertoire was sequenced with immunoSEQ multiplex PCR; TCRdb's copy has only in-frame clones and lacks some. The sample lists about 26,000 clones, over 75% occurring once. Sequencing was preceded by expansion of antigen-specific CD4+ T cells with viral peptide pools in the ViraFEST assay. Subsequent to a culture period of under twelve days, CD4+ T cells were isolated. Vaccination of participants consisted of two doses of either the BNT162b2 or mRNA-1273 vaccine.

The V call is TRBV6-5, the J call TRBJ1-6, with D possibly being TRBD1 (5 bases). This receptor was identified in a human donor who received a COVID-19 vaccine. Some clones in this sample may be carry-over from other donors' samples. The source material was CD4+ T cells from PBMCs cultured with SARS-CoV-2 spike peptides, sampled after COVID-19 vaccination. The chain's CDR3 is CASRKTGHSSPLHF. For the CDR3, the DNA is TGTGCCAGCAGAAAAACAGGACACAGTTCACCCCTCCACTTT.